A single sample gave rise to the 32 T cell receptor beta chains below, sequenced in a study of CD8 T cells in Susac syndrome. RNA totalling roughly 0.45 to 1 ug underwent reverse transcription with random hexamers. TCRdb analysed the immunoSEQ multiplex PCR reads with MiXCR anew, one entry per CDR3 protein. The table has about 130,000 distinct CDR3 sequences, roughly 94% seen once. Sequenced input: CD4+ T cells from PBMCs. These receptors all stem from a human donor with multiple sclerosis.

This clonotype was detected once. The chain joins TRBV7-2 to TRBJ2-2; D might be TRBD1 (5 bases). Germline V gene lookup returns CDR1 SGHTA and CDR2 FQGNSA. Trimming stripped 2 bases from V and 5 bases from J, with 12 bases between. The CDR3 covers 15 residues. For the CDR3, the DNA is TGTGCCAGCAGCTTAAAAGGGGCTCGTACCGGGGAGCTGTTTTTT. This encodes CASSLKGARTGELFF.

This chain connects TRBV18 to TRBJ2-7; TRBD1 might be the D (6 bases). V shed 3 bases and J shed 0 bases, with 9 bases lying between them. This CDR3 has 14 amino acids. The germline gives CDR1 KGHSH, CDR2 LQKENI. In DNA, the CDR3 is TGTGCCAGCTCACCCCGGGACACCTCCTACGAGCAGTACTTC. The encoded protein is CASSPRDTSYEQYF.

This chain uses TRBV4-2 with TRBJ1-5, with a tentative D call TRBD1 (5 bases). The CDR3 contains 17 residues. Germline V gene data show CDR1 as LGHNA and CDR2 as YNFKEQ. Trimming cost V 1 base and J 2 bases, with 15 bases left between them. The CDR3 region has the DNA TGTGCCAGCAGCCAAGGCCTTGGCAGGGATGGCAATCAGCCCCAGCATTTT. This gives the protein CASSQGLGRDGNQPQHF.

V gene TRBV19 combines with J gene TRBJ2-2, with D possibly matching TRBD1 (5 bases). Germline-derived CDR1 and CDR2 are LNHDA and SQIVND (reference sequence). The V end was cut by 5 bases, the J end by 4 bases, with 14 bases between. This CDR3 is built from 15 residues. For the CDR3, the DNA is TGTGCCAGTAGTCCCCCCACAGGCTTCACCGGGGAGCTGTTTTTT. It is translated as CASSPPTGFTGELFF.

The J gene is TRBJ1-1, the V gene TRBV10-3; D unresolved. Germline CDR1 reads ENHRY; CDR2 reads SYGVKD. V lost 3 bases and J 0 bases, leaving 11 bases between the germline ends. The CDR3 covers 15 residues. CDR3 in DNA: TGTGCCATCAGTGACCCGACGGGATTGAACACTGAAGCTTTCTTT. Amino acids: CAISDPTGLNTEAFF.

This clonotype was seen more than once but under ten times. J is TRBJ1-1 and V is TRBV7-2; D is possibly TRBD1 (5 bases). The length of the CDR3 is 14 residues. Germline V gene lookup returns CDR1 SGHTA and CDR2 FQGNSA. Deletions cut 3 bases from V and 1 base from J, with 9 bases between. This CDR3 reads CASSLLQGNTEAFF. DNA of the CDR3: TGTGCCAGCAGCTTGCTCCAGGGGAACACTGAAGCTTTCTTT.

This clonotype was seen once. The chain has TRBV7-9 and TRBJ2-5; 7 bases fit TRBD2. Germline V CDR1 and CDR2: SEHNR, FQNEAQ (reference sequence). Trimming took 2 bases from V and 4 from J; bases not matched to a gene: 7. The CDR3 has 15 residues. This chain's CDR3 is CASSLNLAERETQYF. DNA for the CDR3: TGTGCCAGCAGCTTAAATCTAGCGGAGCGAGAGACCCAGTACTTC.

The rearrangement joins TRBV2 to TRBJ1-2, with D possibly being TRBD1 (6 bases). Deletions cut 2 bases from V and 3 bases from J, with 13 bases between. The CDR3 length is 15 residues. From germline, CDR1 is SNHLY and CDR2 FYNNEI. CDR3 nucleotides: TGTGCCAGCAGTGAATGGGGGGGCAGGGACTATGGCTACACCTTC. Translated: CASSEWGGRDYGYTF. Variable domain in full (rest from reference TRBV2 and TRBJ1-2): EPEVTQTPSHQVTQMGQEVILRCVPISNHLYFYWYRQILGQKVEFLVSFYNNEISEKSEIFDDQFSVERPDGSNFTLKIRSTKLEDSAMYFCASSEWGGRDYGYTFGSGTRLTVV.

The chain joins TRBV20-1 to TRBJ2-3, with 15 nucleotides matching TRBD2. The CDR3 has 16 amino acids. The J segment lost 2 bases and the V segment lost 6 bases, leaving 6 bases of the junction unmatched. Germline CDR1 and CDR2: DFQATT and SNEGSKA (reference sequence). DNA of the CDR3: TGCAGTGCGCCCGGGACTAGCGGGGGGCTCACAGATACGCAGTATTTT. Amino acid sequence: CSAPGTSGGLTDTQYF.

This clonotype was recorded once. The chain joins TRBV15 to TRBJ2-5; the D gene is possibly TRBD2 (6 bases). The CDR3 loop spans 15 amino acids. Germline CDR1 is LNHNV and CDR2 is YYDKDF (reference sequence). V lost 1 base to trimming and J lost 4 bases, with 13 bases between them. CDR3 amino acids: CATSRATSAGETQYF. The CDR3 DNA follows: TGTGCCACCAGCAGAGCGACCTCAGCGGGAGAGACCCAGTACTTC.

The chain links TRBV6-6 to TRBJ2-1, with TRBD1 identical over 8 bases. The germline gives CDR1 MNHNY, CDR2 SVGAGI (reference sequence). This CDR3 is built from 15 residues. Trimming removed 2 bases from V and 5 bases from J; junction bases left unmatched: 5. In DNA, the CDR3 is TGTGCCAGCAGTTACCTAGGACAGGGTAACAATGAGCAGTTCTTC. Protein sequence: CASSYLGQGNNEQFF.

V gene TRBV6-5 combines with J gene TRBJ1-2; 7 nucleotides line up with TRBD1. The CDR3 has 17 residues. Trimming cost V 0 bases and J 3 bases; bases outside gene matches: 10. The V gene's germline CDR1 is MNHEY and CDR2 SVGAGI. The chain's CDR3 is CASSYSVAGGRDYGYTF. The CDR3 coding sequence is TGTGCCAGCAGTTACTCAGTCGCAGGGGGACGAGACTATGGCTACACCTTC.

The chain combines TRBV2 with TRBJ1-1; D uncertain. Germline loops: CDR1 SNHLY, CDR2 FYNNEI. The CDR3 loop spans 15 amino acids. V dropped 0 bases and J dropped 1 base, with 9 bases sitting between them. CDR3 protein: CASSEALHGNTEAFF. For the CDR3, the DNA is TGTGCCAGCAGTGAAGCGCTTCACGGGAACACTGAAGCTTTCTTT.

The rearrangement links TRBV29-1 to TRBJ2-3; weak D call: TRBD1 (6 bases). The ends were cut back, 6 bases at V and 7 bases at J, with 20 bases in the middle. Germline V gene lookup returns CDR1 SQVTM and CDR2 ANQGSEA. The CDR3 consists of 14 residues. In nucleotides, the CDR3 is TGCAGCGTATGTCCGACAGGACTTTTGAATACGCAGTATTTT. This translates into CSVCPTGLLNTQYF.

The V gene is TRBV23-1, the J gene TRBJ1-4; TRBD1 might be the D (5 bases). TRBV23-1 is designated an ORF whose function remains uncertain. The V gene lost 2 bases and the J gene lost 9 bases, with 13 bases spanning the gap. The CDR3 has 14 residues. CDR3 DNA: TGCGCCAGCAGTCAAAAGCAGGGATTGAAAAAACTGTTTTTT. Translating it yields CASSQKQGLKKLFF.

This sequence joins TRBV20-1 and TRBJ1-2; TRBD1 agrees at 8 bases. The trim removed 5 bases at V and 8 bases at J, leaving 7 bases unmatched. Germline V gene sequence: CDR1 DFQATT, CDR2 SNEGSKA (reference sequence). This CDR3 region has 12 residues. The CDR3 coding sequence is TGCAGTGCTGGGACAGGCCTAAAGGGCTACACCTTC. Its translation: CSAGTGLKGYTF.

The rearrangement uses TRBV20-1 and TRBJ1-1; D ambiguous. The CDR3 contains 11 residues. Germline CDR1 reads DFQATT; CDR2 reads SNEGSKA (reference sequence). V was trimmed by 3 bases and J by 7 bases, leaving 9 bases between them. CDR3 amino acids: CSASKPGEAFF. The CDR3 DNA is TGCAGTGCTAGCAAACCAGGTGAAGCTTTCTTT.

This clonotype was detected only once. The chain joins TRBV4-1 to TRBJ2-4, with TRBD2 as a possible D gene (6 bases). The CDR3 spans 18 residues. V was trimmed by 3 bases and J by 0 bases, leaving 18 bases between them. Germline CDR1 is MGHRA and CDR2 is YSYEKL. CDR3 amino acids: CASSHAGTRVLAKNIQYF. CDR3 in DNA: TGCGCCAGCAGCCATGCCGGGACTCGAGTTCTAGCCAAAAACATTCAGTACTTC.

This rearrangement joins TRBV7-7 to TRBJ2-5, with D possibly being TRBD2 (6 bases). The germline V gene encodes CDR1 SSHAT and CDR2 FNYEAQ (reference sequence). This CDR3 has 15 amino acids. V gave up 2 bases and J gave up 2 bases, with 12 bases separating them. The chain's CDR3 is CASSLYSGTQETQYF. In nucleotides, the CDR3 is TGTGCCAGCAGCTTATATAGCGGAACACAAGAGACCCAGTACTTC.

V usage is TRBV3-1 and J usage is TRBJ1-5; D perhaps matches TRBD1 (5 bases). The V gene lost 4 bases and the J gene lost 7 bases, with 14 bases spanning the gap. Germline CDR1 LGHDT, CDR2 YNNKEL (reference sequence). The CDR3 spans 14 residues. CDR3 protein: CASSPNRDLQPQHF. The DNA for the CDR3 is TGTGCCAGCAGCCCCAACCGGGACTTGCAGCCCCAGCATTTT.

V is TRBV3-1 and J is TRBJ1-1, with 8 bases that match TRBD1. After removal of 3 bases from V and 0 bases from J, the junction contained 6 bases not matched to a gene. Per the germline V gene, CDR1 is LGHDT and CDR2 is YNNKEL (reference sequence). The CDR3 is 16 residues long. CDR3 DNA sequence: TGTGCCAGCAGCCACAAGGGACAGGACATGAACACTGAAGCTTTCTTT. Encoded protein: CASSHKGQDMNTEAFF.

The CDR3 protein is CASSDLSPRGSEETQYF. The DNA of the CDR3 is TGTGCCAGCAGTGACCTTTCCCCGAGAGGGTCTGAAGAGACCCAGTACTTC. The chain is built from TRBV25-1 and TRBJ2-5, with D possibly matching TRBD2 (5 bases). V was cut by 3 bases and J by 3 bases, with 20 bases left in between. The germline CDR1 and CDR2 sequences are MGHDK and SYGVNS. The CDR3 covers 17 residues.

In DNA form, the CDR3 reads TGTGCCAGCAGTCGGGGCTCTGGAAACACCATATATTTT. It is translated as CASSRGSGNTIYF. The chain joins TRBV25-1 to TRBJ1-3; D remains ambiguous. Trimming took off 5 bases at V and 0 bases at J, with 5 bases between the two ends. The CDR3 spans 13 residues. Germline CDR1 and CDR2: MGHDK and SYGVNS.

The V and J genes are TRBV12-3 or TRBV12-4 and TRBJ1-2; 7 bases match TRBD1. This CDR3 region has 14 residues. J gave up 4 bases and V 6 bases, and 8 bases lay outside the gene matches. This chain's CDR3 is CASSSMGDSYGYTF. As DNA, the CDR3 is TGTGCCAGCAGCTCCATGGGGGACAGCTATGGCTACACCTTC.

The chain has TRBV30 and TRBJ1-2; the D gene is possibly TRBD1 (6 bases). Germline V gene lookup returns CDR1 GTSNPN and CDR2 SVGIG (reference sequence). The V gene lost 3 bases and the J gene lost 5 bases, with 19 bases spanning the gap. This CDR3 has 15 residues. Written as DNA, the CDR3 is TGTGCCTGGAGACCTTCTTTTCAGGGGCCGTATGGCTACACCTTC. The encoded protein is CAWRPSFQGPYGYTF.

V and J are TRBV5-1 and TRBJ2-7, with 8 bases that match TRBD1. V lost 1 base, J lost 5 bases, and 5 bases stayed unmatched. Germline lookup yields CDR1 SGHRS and CDR2 YFSETQ. The CDR3 has 14 residues. CDR3 bases: TGCGCCAGCAGCTTGAGGACAGGGACGAACGAGCAGTACTTC. Its translation: CASSLRTGTNEQYF.

The rearrangement joins TRBV19 to TRBJ1-5; 7 bases fit TRBD1. Germline V gene sequence: CDR1 LNHDA, CDR2 SQIVND (reference sequence). V lost 4 bases to trimming and J lost 0 bases; unmatched junction nucleotides: 6. CDR3 length: 16 residues. In DNA form, the CDR3 reads TGTGCCAGTAGTACAGTCCGACAGGGTAGCAATCAGCCCCAGCATTTT. Protein sequence: CASSTVRQGSNQPQHF.

CDR3 coding DNA: TGTGCCAGCAGTTTCTACTCAGGACCCGGTGGCAATGAGCAGTTCTTC. It specifies CASSFYSGPGGNEQFF. The rearrangement joins TRBV27 to TRBJ2-1; D remains ambiguous. The germline V gene has CDR1 MNHEY and CDR2 SMNVEV (reference sequence). Trimming cost V 3 bases and J 6 bases, with 18 bases left between them. The CDR3 length is 16 residues.

J is TRBJ1-1 and V is TRBV5-1; possibly TRBD1 for D (5 bases). The CDR3 runs to 16 residues. Germline-derived CDR1 and CDR2 are SGHRS and YFSETQ. With 0 bases removed from V and 1 base from J, the gap between germline ends came to 13 bases. The CDR3, as DNA: TGCGCCAGCAGCTTGGCCCTGTGGGGGAAGAACACTGAAGCTTTCTTT. Its protein product is CASSLALWGKNTEAFF.

The V and J genes are TRBV5-4 and TRBJ2-3; 11 bases line up with TRBD2. This CDR3 contains 17 residues. The germline CDR1 and CDR2 sequences are SGHNT and YYREEE (reference sequence). V trimming: 0 bases; J trimming: 6 bases; junction bases outside the gene matches: 9. The DNA of the CDR3 is TGTGCCAGCAGCTTGGCGGCGGGACTAGCGGTTATGGATACGCAGTATTTT. It codes for CASSLAAGLAVMDTQYF.

V gene TRBV24-1 combines with J gene TRBJ2-5; no clear D gene. V was cut by 0 bases and J by 5 bases, with 12 bases left in between. Germline assignment: CDR1 KGHDR and CDR2 SFDVKD. This CDR3 spans 15 amino acids. CDR3 residues: CATSDLIGTRETQYF. CDR3 DNA: TGTGCCACCAGTGATTTGATTGGCACGAGGGAGACCCAGTACTTC.

The rearrangement joins TRBV12-3 or TRBV12-4 to TRBJ1-4; a possible D gene is TRBD1 (6 bases). The V and J ends lost 6 bases and 8 bases respectively, with 19 bases between them. This CDR3 has 15 residues. The CDR3 protein is CASRVTGLPSEKLFF. CDR3 sequence (DNA): TGTGCCAGCAGAGTTACAGGGCTCCCGTCGGAAAAACTGTTTTTT.